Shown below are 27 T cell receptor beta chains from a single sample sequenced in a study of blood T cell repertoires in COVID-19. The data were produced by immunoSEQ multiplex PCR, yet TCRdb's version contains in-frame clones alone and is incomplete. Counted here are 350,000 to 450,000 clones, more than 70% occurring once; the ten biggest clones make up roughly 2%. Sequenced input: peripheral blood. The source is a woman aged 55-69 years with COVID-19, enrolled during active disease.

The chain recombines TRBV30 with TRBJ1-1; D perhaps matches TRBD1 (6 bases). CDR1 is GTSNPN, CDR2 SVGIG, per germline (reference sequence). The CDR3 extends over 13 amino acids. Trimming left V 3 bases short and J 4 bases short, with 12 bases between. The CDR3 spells CAWSPARGTEAFF. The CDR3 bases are TGTGCCTGGAGCCCCGCCAGGGGCACTGAAGCTTTCTTT.

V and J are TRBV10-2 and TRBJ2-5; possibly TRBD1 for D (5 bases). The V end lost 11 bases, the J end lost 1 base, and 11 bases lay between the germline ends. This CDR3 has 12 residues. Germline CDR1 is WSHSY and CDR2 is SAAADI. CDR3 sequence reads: CASWGPQETQYF. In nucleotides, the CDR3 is TGCGCCTCGTGGGGCCCCCAAGAGACCCAGTACTTC.

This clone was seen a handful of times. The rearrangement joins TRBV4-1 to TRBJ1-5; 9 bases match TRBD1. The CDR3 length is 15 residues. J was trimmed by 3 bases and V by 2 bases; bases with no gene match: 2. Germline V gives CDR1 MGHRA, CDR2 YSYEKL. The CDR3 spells CASSQWTGVNQPQHF. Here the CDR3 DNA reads TGCGCCAGCAGCCAATGGACAGGGGTCAATCAGCCCCAGCATTTT.

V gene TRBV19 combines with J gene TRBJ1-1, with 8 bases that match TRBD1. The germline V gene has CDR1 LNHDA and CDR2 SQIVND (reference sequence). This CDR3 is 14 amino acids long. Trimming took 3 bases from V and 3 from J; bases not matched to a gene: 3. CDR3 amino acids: CASSMAGGYTEAFF. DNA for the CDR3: TGTGCCAGTAGTATGGCAGGGGGCTACACTGAAGCTTTCTTT.

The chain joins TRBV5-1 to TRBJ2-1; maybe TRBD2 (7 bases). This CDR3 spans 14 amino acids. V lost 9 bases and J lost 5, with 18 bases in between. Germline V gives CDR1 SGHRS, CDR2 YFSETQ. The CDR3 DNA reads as TGCGCCACCCATACTGGGGGGGCCAACAATGAGCAGTTCTTC. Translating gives CATHTGGANNEQFF.

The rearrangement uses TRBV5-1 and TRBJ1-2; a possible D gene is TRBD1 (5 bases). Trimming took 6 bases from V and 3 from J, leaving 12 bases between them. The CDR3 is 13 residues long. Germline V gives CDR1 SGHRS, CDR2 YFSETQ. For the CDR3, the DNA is TGCGCCAGCAATAAGGGGCAGGACTATGGCTACACCTTC. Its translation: CASNKGQDYGYTF.

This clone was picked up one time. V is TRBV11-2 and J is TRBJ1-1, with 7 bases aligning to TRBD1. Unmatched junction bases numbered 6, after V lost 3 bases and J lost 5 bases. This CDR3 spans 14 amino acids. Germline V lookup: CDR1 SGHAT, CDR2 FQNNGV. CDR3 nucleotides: TGTGCCAGCAGCTTCGGGACAGTGAGGACTGAAGCTTTCTTT. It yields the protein CASSFGTVRTEAFF.

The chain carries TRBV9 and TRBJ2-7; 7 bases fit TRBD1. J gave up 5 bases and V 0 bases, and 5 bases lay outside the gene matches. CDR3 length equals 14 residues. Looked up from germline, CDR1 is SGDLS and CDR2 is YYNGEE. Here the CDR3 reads CASSVGLGGHEQYF. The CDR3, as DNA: TGTGCCAGCAGCGTAGGGTTAGGGGGCCACGAGCAGTACTTC.

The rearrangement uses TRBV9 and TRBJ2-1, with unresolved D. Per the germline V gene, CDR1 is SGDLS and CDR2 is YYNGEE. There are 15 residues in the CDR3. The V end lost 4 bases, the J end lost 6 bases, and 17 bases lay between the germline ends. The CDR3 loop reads CASSPLGVSANEQFF. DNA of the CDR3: TGTGCCAGCAGCCCCCTAGGCGTGTCGGCCAATGAGCAGTTCTTC. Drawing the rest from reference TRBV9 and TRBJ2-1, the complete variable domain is DSGVTQTPKHLITATGQRVTLRCSPRSGDLSVYWYQQSLDQGLQFLIQYYNGEERAKGNILERFSAQQFPDLHSELNLSSLELGDSALYFCASSPLGVSANEQFFGPGTRLTVL.

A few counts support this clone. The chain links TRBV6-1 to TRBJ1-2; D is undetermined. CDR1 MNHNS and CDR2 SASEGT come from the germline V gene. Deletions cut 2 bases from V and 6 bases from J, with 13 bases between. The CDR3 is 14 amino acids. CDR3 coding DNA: TGTGCCAGCAGTGAAAAAGGTACAGCTGATGGCTACACCTTC. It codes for CASSEKGTADGYTF.

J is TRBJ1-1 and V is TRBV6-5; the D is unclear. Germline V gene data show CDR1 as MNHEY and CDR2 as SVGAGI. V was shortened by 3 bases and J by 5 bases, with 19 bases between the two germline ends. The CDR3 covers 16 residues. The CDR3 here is CASSYSQGRAKTEAFF. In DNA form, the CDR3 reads TGTGCCAGCAGTTATTCTCAAGGGAGGGCGAAGACTGAAGCTTTCTTT.

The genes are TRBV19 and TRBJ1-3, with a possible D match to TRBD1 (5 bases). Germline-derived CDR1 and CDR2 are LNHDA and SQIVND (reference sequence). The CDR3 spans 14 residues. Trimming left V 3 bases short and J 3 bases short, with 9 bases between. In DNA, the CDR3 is TGTGCCAGTAGTATCCGGGGGGTTGGAAACACCATATATTTT. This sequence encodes CASSIRGVGNTIYF.

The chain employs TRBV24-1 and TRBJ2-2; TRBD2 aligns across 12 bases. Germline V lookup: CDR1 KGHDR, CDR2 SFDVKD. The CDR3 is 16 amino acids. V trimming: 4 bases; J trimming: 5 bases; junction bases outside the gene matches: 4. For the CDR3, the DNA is TGTGCCACCAGTGACCGTACTAGCGGGGGGACCGGGGAGCTGTTTTTT. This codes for CATSDRTSGGTGELFF.

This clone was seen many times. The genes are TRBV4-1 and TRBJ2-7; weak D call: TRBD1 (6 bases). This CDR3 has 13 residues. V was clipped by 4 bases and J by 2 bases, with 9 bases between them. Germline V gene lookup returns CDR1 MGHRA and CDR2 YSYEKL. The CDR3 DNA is TGCGCCAGCAGCCGGACAGCTACCTACGAGCAGTACTTC. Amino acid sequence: CASSRTATYEQYF.

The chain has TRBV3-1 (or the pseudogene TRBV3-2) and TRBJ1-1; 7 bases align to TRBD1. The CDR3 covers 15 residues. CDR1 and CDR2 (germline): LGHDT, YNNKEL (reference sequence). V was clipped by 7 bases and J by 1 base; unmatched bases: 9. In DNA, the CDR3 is TGTGCCAGCACGGGAAGGGGGCAAAGGAACACTGAAGCTTTCTTT. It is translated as CASTGRGQRNTEAFF.

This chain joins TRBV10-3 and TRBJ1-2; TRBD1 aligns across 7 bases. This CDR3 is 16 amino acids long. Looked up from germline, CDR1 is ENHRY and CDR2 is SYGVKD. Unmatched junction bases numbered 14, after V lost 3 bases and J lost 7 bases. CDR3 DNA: TGTGCCATCAGTGACACAGGAAAGGACAGGCCCTTTGGCTACACCTTC. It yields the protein CAISDTGKDRPFGYTF.

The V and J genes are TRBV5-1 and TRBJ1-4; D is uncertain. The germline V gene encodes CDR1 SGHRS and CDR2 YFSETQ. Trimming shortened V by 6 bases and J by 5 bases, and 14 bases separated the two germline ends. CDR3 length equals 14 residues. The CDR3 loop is CASKILPENEKLFF. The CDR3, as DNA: TGCGCCAGCAAGATCCTGCCCGAGAATGAAAAACTGTTTTTT.

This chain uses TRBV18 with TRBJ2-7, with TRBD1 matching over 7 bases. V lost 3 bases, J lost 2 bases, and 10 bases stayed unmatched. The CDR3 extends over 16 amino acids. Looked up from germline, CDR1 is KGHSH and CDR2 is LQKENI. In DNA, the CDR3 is TGTGCCAGCTCACCTGGGACAGCCGCCTCCGCCTACGAGCAGTACTTC. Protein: CASSPGTAASAYEQYF.

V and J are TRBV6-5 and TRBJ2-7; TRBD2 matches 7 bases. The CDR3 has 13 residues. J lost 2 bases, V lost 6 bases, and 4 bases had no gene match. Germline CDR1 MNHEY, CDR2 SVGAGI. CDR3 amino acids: CASSQTSPYEQYF. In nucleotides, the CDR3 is TGTGCCAGCAGCCAGACTAGCCCCTACGAGCAGTACTTC.

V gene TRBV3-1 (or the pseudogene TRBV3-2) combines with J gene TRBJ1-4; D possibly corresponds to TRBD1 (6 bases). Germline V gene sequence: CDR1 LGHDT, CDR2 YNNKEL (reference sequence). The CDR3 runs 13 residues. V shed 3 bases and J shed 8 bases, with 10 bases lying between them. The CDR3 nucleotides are TGTGCCAGCAGCCAGGGGGCGAGAGAAAAACTGTTTTTT. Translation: CASSQGAREKLFF.

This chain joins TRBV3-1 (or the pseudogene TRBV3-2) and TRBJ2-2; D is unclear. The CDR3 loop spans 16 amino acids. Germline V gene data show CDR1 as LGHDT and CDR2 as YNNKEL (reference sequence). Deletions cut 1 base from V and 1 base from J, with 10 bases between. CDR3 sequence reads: CASSQVGTVNTGELFF. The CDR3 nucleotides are TGTGCCAGCAGCCAAGTTGGTACGGTGAACACCGGGGAGCTGTTTTTT.

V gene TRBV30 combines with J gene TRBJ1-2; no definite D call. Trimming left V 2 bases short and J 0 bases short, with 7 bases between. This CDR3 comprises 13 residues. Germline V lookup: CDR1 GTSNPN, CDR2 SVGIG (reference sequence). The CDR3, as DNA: TGTGCCTGGAGTTCCTCCCCTAACTATGGCTACACCTTC. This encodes CAWSSSPNYGYTF.

CDR3 protein: CASSMGQGALPSTDTQYF. In DNA form, the CDR3 reads TGTGCCAGTAGTATGGGGCAGGGGGCGCTCCCCAGCACAGATACGCAGTATTTT. The chain carries TRBV19 and TRBJ2-3, with 8 bases that match TRBD1. This CDR3 is 18 amino acids long. V lost 3 bases to trimming and J lost 0 bases; unmatched junction nucleotides: 11. Germline-derived CDR1 and CDR2 are LNHDA and SQIVND (reference sequence).

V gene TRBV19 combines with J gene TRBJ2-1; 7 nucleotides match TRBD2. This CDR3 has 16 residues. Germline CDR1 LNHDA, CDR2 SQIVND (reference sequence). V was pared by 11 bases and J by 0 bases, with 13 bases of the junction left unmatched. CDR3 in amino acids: CASEWGGRSSYNEQFF. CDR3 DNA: TGTGCCTCCGAATGGGGAGGGAGAAGCTCCTACAATGAGCAGTTCTTC.

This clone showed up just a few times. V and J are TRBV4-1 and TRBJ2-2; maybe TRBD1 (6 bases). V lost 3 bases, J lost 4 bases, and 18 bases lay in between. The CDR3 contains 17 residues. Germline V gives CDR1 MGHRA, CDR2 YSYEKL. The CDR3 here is CASSHSGHQQGTGELFF. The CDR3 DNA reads TGCGCCAGCAGCCACTCAGGGCATCAACAGGGCACCGGGGAGCTGTTTTTT.

The CDR3 DNA follows: TGTGCCAGCTCATCAGGGTTGAATGGAAACACCATATATTTT. It translates to CASSSGLNGNTIYF. The rearrangement joins TRBV18 to TRBJ1-3; weak D call: TRBD1 (5 bases). V dropped 5 bases and J dropped 3 bases, with 11 bases sitting between them. The germline V gene encodes CDR1 KGHSH and CDR2 LQKENI. The CDR3 loop spans 14 amino acids.

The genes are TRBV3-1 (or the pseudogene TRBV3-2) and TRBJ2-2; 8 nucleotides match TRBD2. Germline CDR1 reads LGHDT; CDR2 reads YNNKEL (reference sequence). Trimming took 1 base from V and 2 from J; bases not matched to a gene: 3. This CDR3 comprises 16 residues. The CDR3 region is CASSQGTSTNTGELFF. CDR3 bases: TGTGCCAGCAGCCAAGGGACTAGCACAAACACCGGGGAGCTGTTTTTT.